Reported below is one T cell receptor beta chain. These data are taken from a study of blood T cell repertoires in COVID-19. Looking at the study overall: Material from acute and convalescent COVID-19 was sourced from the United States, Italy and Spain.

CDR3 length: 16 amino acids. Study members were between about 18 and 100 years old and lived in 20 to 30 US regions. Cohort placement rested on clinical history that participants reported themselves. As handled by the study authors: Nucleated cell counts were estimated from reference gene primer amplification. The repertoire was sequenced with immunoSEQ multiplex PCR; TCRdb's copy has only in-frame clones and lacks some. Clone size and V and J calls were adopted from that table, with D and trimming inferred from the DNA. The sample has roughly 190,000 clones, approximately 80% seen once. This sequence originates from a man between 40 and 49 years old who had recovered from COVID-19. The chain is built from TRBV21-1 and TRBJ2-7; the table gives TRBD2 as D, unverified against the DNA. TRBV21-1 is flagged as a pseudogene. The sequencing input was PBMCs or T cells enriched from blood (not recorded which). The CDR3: CASSNGLAGTTYEQYF. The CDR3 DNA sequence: TGTGCCAGCAGCAACGGACTAGCGGGAACGACCTACGAGCAGTACTTC.